This TCR beta chain appears in the sequencing data of a study of blood T cell repertoires in COVID-19. The wider study: Acute and convalescent COVID-19 samples came from the United States, Italy and Spain. Sample material is recorded as cDNA or gDNA derived from T cells, B-cell-depleted T cells, or PBMCs.

The method was immunoSEQ multiplex PCR; TCRdb's version includes in-frame clones alone and lacks a portion of them. The sample yields some 150,000 clones, just over 85% seen once. This receptor was obtained from a man aged 70-80 years with acute or convalescent COVID-19. Input material: peripheral blood.

The CDR3 loop reads CASSQDAGSSGELFF. For the CDR3, the DNA is TGTGCCAGCAGCCAAGATGCGGGATCCAGCGGGGAGCTGTTTTTT. The rearrangement uses TRBV4-2 and TRBJ2-2; the D gene is possibly TRBD2 (6 bases). V lost 0 bases and J 7 bases, leaving 12 bases between the germline ends. In germline, CDR1 is LGHNA, CDR2 YNFKEQ. The CDR3 sequence is 15 residues long.